These 6 T cell receptor beta chains came from one sample sequenced in a study of T cell repertoires in cytomegalovirus infection. In TCRdb, the reads were re-called with MiXCR into one record per CDR3 protein. The sample holds about 130,000 distinct CDR3 sequences; 8% to 9% are singletons and the top ten take around 10%. The sequenced material came from PBMCs. These TCRs come from a human donor in good health (CMV status not recorded). Some clones in this sample may be carry-over from other donors' samples.

This clonotype was counted between two and nine times. V is TRBV29-1 and J is TRBJ1-1; the D is unclear. This CDR3 comprises 9 residues. With 7 bases removed from V and 13 bases from J, the gap between germline ends came to 13 bases. Germline V gene sequence: CDR1 SQVTM, CDR2 ANQGSEA. This CDR3 reads CSASEYGFF. CDR3 nucleotide sequence: TGCAGCGCGAGTGAGTATGGTTTCTTT. The entire variable domain, with the rest obtained from reference TRBV29-1 and TRBJ1-1, is as follows: SAVISQKPSRDICQRGTSLTIQCQVDSQVTMMFWYRQQPGQSLTLIATANQGSEATYESGFVIDKFPISRPNLTFSTLTVSNMSPEDSSIYLCSASEYGFFGQGTRLTVV.

The sample holds a few counts of this clonotype. The genes are TRBV20-1 and TRBJ2-3; D is undetermined. V was cut by 0 bases and J by 0 bases, with 10 bases left in between. Germline V gives CDR1 DFQATT, CDR2 SNEGSKA (reference sequence). This CDR3 contains 15 residues. In DNA, the CDR3 is TGCAGTGCTAGAGAGGGCCAGATTAGCACAGATACGCAGTATTTT. It is translated as CSAREGQISTDTQYF.

This clonotype was seen many times. V is TRBV11-2 and J is TRBJ1-2; D ambiguous. The CDR3 totals 14 residues. Germline lookup yields CDR1 SGHAT and CDR2 FQNNGV. V shed 5 bases and J shed 4 bases, with 14 bases lying between them. CDR3 sequence: CASSPFSAGYGYTF. The CDR3 bases are TGTGCCAGCAGCCCTTTCTCCGCCGGCTATGGCTACACCTTC.

This clonotype has a count of ten or more. The chain carries TRBV14 and TRBJ1-1; 8 bases are a match to TRBD1. The germline V gene encodes CDR1 SGHDN and CDR2 FVKESK. V dropped 4 bases and J dropped 5; count of bases not matched to a gene: 9. The CDR3 loop spans 15 amino acids. The CDR3 coding sequence is TGTGCCAGCAGCCGCCCCGGGACAGGTTTGACTGAAGCTTTCTTT. This translates into CASSRPGTGLTEAFF.

This clonotype was picked up many times. The V gene is TRBV29-1, the J gene TRBJ1-2; D possibly corresponds to TRBD1 (6 bases). Germline CDR1 and CDR2: SQVTM and ANQGSEA. V lost 4 bases and J lost 7, with 10 bases in between. This CDR3 is 11 amino acids long. The CDR3 coding sequence is TGCAGCGTTGTCAGGGGAACTGGCTACACCTTC. This gives the protein CSVVRGTGYTF.

V is TRBV20-1 and J is TRBJ1-3; D is uncertain. The CDR3 contains 13 residues. Germline V lookup: CDR1 DFQATT, CDR2 SNEGSKA (reference sequence). V lost 6 bases and J lost 4, with 13 bases in between. The CDR3 loop is CSAPARAGNTIYF. CDR3 sequence (DNA): TGCAGTGCCCCGGCCAGAGCGGGAAACACCATATATTTT.